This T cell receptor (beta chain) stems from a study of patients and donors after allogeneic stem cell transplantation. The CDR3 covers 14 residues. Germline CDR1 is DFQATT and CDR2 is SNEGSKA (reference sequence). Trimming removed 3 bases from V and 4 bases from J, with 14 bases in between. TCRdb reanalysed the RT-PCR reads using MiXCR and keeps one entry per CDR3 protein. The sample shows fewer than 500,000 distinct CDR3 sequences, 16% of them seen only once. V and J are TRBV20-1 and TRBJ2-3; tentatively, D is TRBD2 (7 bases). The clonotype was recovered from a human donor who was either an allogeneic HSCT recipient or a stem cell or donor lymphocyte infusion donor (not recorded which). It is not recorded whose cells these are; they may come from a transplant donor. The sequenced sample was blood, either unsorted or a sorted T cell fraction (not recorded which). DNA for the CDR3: TGCAGTGCTAGCAGAGGGGGGGTCCCAGATACGCAGTATTTT. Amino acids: CSASRGGVPDTQYF.